This TCR beta chain was documented in a study of blood T cell repertoires in COVID-19. Assay used: immunoSEQ multiplex PCR; TCRdb lists only in-frame clones, some missing. The sample carries more than 100,000 clones, roughly four fifths recorded once. V dropped 5 bases and J dropped 11; count of bases not matched to a gene: 17. Germline V gene sequence: CDR1 SGHAT, CDR2 FQNNGV. The CDR3 spans 15 residues. Material: peripheral blood. This clonotype originated in a woman aged 50 to 60 with acute or convalescent COVID-19. This chain connects TRBV11-2 to TRBJ1-1, with 7 bases matching TRBD1. For the CDR3, the DNA is TGTGCCAGCAGCCCCGGCCCAAGCGGAGGGGGCCTGGCTTTCTTT. This codes for CASSPGPSGGGLAFF.